This is a list of T cell receptor beta chains from one sample in a study of CD8 T cells in ankylosing spondylitis. TCRdb re-called the 5' RACE reads with MiXCR, one entry per CDR3 protein. This table holds about 320,000 distinct CDR3 sequences, roughly 11% found once. Sequencing used blood, either unsorted or a sorted T cell fraction (not recorded which). The receptor source for this set is a female donor with ankylosing spondylitis or in good health (not recorded which). CDR3s include the opening cysteine and the closing phenylalanine or tryptophan. The D gene is left open where the match is weak. The size field is filled for only some rows; it gives once, few, many or a size class.

>-|-|TRBV2|TRBJ1-5
TGTGCCAGCAGTGAAGCTGATCGGTTCGGGCGGCATTTT
CASSEADRFGRHF
>many|TRBD2|TRBV29-1|TRBJ2-2
TGCAGCGTTTTGCGGGGGACGAACACCGGGGAGCTGTTTTTT
CSVLRGTNTGELFF
>many|-|TRBV20-1|TRBJ2-4
TGCAGTGCTATAAGTATATCAGGGATAGCCAAAAACATTCAGTACTTC
CSAISISGIAKNIQYF
>few|TRBD1|TRBV7-9|TRBJ2-3
TGTGCCAGCAGCTTAGGGACAGGGATAACGGGAGATACGCAGTATTTT
CASSLGTGITGDTQYF
>many|TRBD2|TRBV29-1|TRBJ2-5
TGCAGCGTTGTTACTAGCGGGGTCCAAGAGACCCAGTACTTC
CSVVTSGVQETQYF
>many|TRBD1|TRBV6-5|TRBJ2-1
TGTGCCAGCAGTTACTCGTACCTGACAGGGTTGGAGTTCTTC
CASSYSYLTGLEFF
>few|-|TRBV7-2|TRBJ1-5
TGTGCCAGCAGCTTAGCCAGGGATCAGCCCCAGCATTTT
CASSLARDQPQHF
>-|TRBD1|TRBV5-1|TRBJ2-7
TGCGCCAGCAGCGTAATACCGGGACAGGGCGACGAGCAGTACTTC
CASSVIPGQGDEQYF
>-|-|TRBV7-9|TRBJ1-1
TGTGCCAGCAGCTTAGTAAAGGGACCGAACACTGAAGCTTTCTTT
CASSLVKGPNTEAFF
>-|-|TRBV20-1|TRBJ1-3
TGCAGTGCTAGGTGGGAGGGAGCTGGAAACACCATATATTTT
CSARWEGAGNTIYF
>many|-|TRBV6-1|TRBJ2-1
TGTGCCAGCACCCAACGGAGGGGCGGATACAATGAGCAGTTCTTC
CASTQRRGGYNEQFF
>many|-|TRBV5-1|TRBJ2-2
TGCGCCAGCAGCTTGATAGGAGGGAACACCGGGGAGCTGTTTTTT
CASSLIGGNTGELFF
>few|-|TRBV7-2|TRBJ2-1
TGTGCCAGCAGCTCCGGGACTTACTACAATGAGCAGTTCTTC
CASSSGTYYNEQFF
>-|TRBD1|TRBV5-1|TRBJ1-1
TGCGCCAGCAGCTCGGGACAGGGGGCGGTGAACACTGAAGCTTTCTTT
CASSSGQGAVNTEAFF
>few|TRBD1|TRBV15|TRBJ1-5
TGTGCCGCCCGGACAGGGAGGGGTTCTGGTCAGCCCCAGCATTTT
CAARTGRGSGQPQHF
>many|-|TRBV28|TRBJ2-2
TGTGCCAGCAGGGGGTTGGACACCGGGGAGCTGTTTTTT
CASRGLDTGELFF
>many|-|TRBV25-1|TRBJ1-2
TGTGCCAGCAGTGAATTGTCAGGGACGGGCTATGGCTACACCTTC
CASSELSGTGYGYTF
>many|-|TRBV20-1|TRBJ1-1
TGCAGTGCTAGGACGGGGGCAAACACTGAAGCTTTCTTT
CSARTGANTEAFF
>-|-|TRBV14|TRBJ2-1
TGTGCCAGCAGCCTTGGATTTTTTAGTGAGCAGTTCTTC
CASSLGFFSEQFF
>-|TRBD1|TRBV3-1|TRBJ1-2
TGTGCCAGCAGCCAAGAAATTGACAGGGCTCGCTATGGCTACACCTTC
CASSQEIDRARYGYTF
>many|TRBD2|TRBV20-1|TRBJ2-3
TGCAGTGCTCCCGAGGGGAGGGGAGATACGCAGTATTTT
CSAPEGRGDTQYF
>many|TRBD2|TRBV29-1|TRBJ2-7
TGCAGCGTTGAAGGGACTAGCGGGGGTGTCTCCTACGAGCAGTACTTC
CSVEGTSGGVSYEQYF
>many|-|TRBV27|TRBJ2-3
TGTGCCAGCAGTTTAATAGCCGTTAGCACAGATACGCAGTATTTT
CASSLIAVSTDTQYF
>-|TRBD1|TRBV10-3|TRBJ2-3
TGTGCCATCGCGTCTGGGACAGACCAATACACAGATACGCAGTATTTT
CAIASGTDQYTDTQYF
>-|-|TRBV20-1|TRBJ2-5
TGCAGTGCTTGGGACTCCCTCAGGGAGACCCAGTACTTC
CSAWDSLRETQYF
>-|TRBD1|TRBV5-6|TRBJ2-5
TGTGCCAGCAGCCGACAGGGGGCGGAGGAGACCCAGTACTTC
CASSRQGAEETQYF
>many|-|TRBV5-1|TRBJ1-4
TGCGCCAGCAGCGAGGGACAACAAAAACTGTTTTTT
CASSEGQQKLFF
>few|TRBD1|TRBV20-1|TRBJ2-5
TGCAGCCCGCCCCCTGGGACAGACCAAGAGACCCAGTACTTC
CSPPPGTDQETQYF
>few|TRBD2|TRBV25-1|TRBJ2-7
TGTGCCAGCAAAGCCGGCGGGAGGGTTATCGACGAGCAGTACTTC
CASKAGGRVIDEQYF
>many|-|TRBV5-5|TRBJ2-7
TGTGCCAGCCTTCAGGACAGCTACGAGCAGTACTTC
CASLQDSYEQYF
>few|-|TRBV5-6|TRBJ2-3
TGTGCCAGCAGCTTGTTCCTCACAGATACGCAGTATTTT
CASSLFLTDTQYF
>many|TRBD2|TRBV20-1|TRBJ2-1
TGCAGTGCTAGTAAGCGGGCAGGCGGGGGGAATGAGCAGTTCTTC
CSASKRAGGGNEQFF
>-|-|TRBV29-1|TRBJ2-3
TGCAGCGCCGAACTCGGGGCAGATACGCAGTATTTT
CSAELGADTQYF
>-|TRBD2|TRBV9|TRBJ2-2
TGTGCCAGCAACCCGACTAGCGGCACGAACACCGGGGAGCTGTTTTTT
CASNPTSGTNTGELFF
>many|TRBD2|TRBV20-1|TRBJ2-7
TGCAGTGCTCCCCCGAGGGGAGGGCCTTTCGAGCAGTACTTC
CSAPPRGGPFEQYF
>-|TRBD2|TRBV4-2|TRBJ2-3
TGTGCCAGCAGCCCCCTGAATAGCGGGGGGGCGGGGGATACGCAGTATTTT
CASSPLNSGGAGDTQYF
>few|TRBD1|TRBV5-4|TRBJ2-7
TGTGCCAGCAGCCTACCGGGACAGGGGGGGTACGAGCAGTACTTC
CASSLPGQGGYEQYF
>many|TRBD2|TRBV5-1|TRBJ2-1
TGTGCCAGCAGTTTGGGACTAGCGGGATACAATGAGCAGTTCTTC
CASSLGLAGYNEQFF
>many|-|TRBV5-1|TRBJ2-3
TGCGCCAGCAGCTCGATTTTGGGGGAGAATACGCAGTATTTT
CASSSILGENTQYF
>many|TRBD2|TRBV5-1|TRBJ2-2
TGCGCCAGCCTCCTAGCGGAAAACACCGGGGAGCTGTTTTTT
CASLLAENTGELFF
>many|-|TRBV20-1|TRBJ1-2
TGCAGTGCTAGAGATCGCCTCGGCAGCAAATATGGCTACACCTTC
CSARDRLGSKYGYTF